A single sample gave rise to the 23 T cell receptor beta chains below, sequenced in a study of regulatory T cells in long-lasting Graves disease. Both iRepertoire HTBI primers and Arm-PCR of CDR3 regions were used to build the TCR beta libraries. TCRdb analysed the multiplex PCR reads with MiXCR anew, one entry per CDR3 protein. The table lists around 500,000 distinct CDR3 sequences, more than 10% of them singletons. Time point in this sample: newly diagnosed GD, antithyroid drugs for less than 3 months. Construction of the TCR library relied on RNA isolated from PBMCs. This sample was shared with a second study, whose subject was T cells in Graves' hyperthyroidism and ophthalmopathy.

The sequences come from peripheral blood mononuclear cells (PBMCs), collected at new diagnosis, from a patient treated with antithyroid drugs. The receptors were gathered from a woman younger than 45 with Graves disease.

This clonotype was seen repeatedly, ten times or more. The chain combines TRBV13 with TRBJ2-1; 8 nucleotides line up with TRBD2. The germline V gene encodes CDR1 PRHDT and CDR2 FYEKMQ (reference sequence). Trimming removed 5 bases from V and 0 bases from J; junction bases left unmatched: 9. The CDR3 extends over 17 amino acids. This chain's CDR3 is CASSPGLAASSYNEQFF. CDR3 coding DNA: TGTGCCAGCAGCCCTGGACTAGCCGCAAGCTCCTACAATGAGCAGTTCTTC.

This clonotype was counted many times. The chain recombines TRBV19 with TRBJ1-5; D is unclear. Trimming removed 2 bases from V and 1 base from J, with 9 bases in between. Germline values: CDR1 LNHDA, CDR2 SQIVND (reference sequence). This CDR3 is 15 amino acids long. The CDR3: CASSIYGGSNQPQHF. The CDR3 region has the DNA TGTGCCAGTAGTATATATGGTGGGAGCAATCAGCCCCAGCATTTT.

Written as DNA, the CDR3 is TGTGCCACCAGTGTCCCCAACCGGGACAGCAATCAGCCCCAGCATTTT. Its translation: CATSVPNRDSNQPQHF. The V gene is TRBV24-1, the J gene TRBJ1-5; TRBD1 might be the D (5 bases). This CDR3 is 16 amino acids long. Germline CDR1 and CDR2: KGHDR and SFDVKD. V was clipped by 5 bases and J by 1 base, with 14 bases between them.

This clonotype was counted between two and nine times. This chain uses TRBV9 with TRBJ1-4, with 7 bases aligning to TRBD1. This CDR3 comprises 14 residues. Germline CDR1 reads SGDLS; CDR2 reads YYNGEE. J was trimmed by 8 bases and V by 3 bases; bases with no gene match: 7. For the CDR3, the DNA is TGTGCCAGCAGCGAGGGACAGTTCAGAGAAAAACTGTTTTTT. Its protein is CASSEGQFREKLFF.

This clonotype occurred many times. As DNA, the CDR3 is TGTGCCAGCAGGGGACTAGCGGGCGGTTCTAGCACAGATACGCAGTATTTT. Its translation is CASRGLAGGSSTDTQYF. This chain links TRBV12-3 or TRBV12-4 with TRBJ2-3; 12 bases are shared with TRBD2. J gave up 0 bases and V 6 bases, and 7 bases lay outside the gene matches. The CDR3 extends over 17 amino acids.

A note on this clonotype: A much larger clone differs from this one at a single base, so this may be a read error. The CDR3 nucleotides are TGTGCCAGCAGCTTCACGGCAGCCGGGGAGCTGTTTTTT. It translates to CASSFTAAGELFF. The J gene is TRBJ2-2, the V gene TRBV7-2; D remains ambiguous. The CDR3 spans 13 residues. The germline V gene encodes CDR1 SGHTA and CDR2 FQGNSA. The V and J ends lost 3 bases and 6 bases respectively, with 8 bases between them.

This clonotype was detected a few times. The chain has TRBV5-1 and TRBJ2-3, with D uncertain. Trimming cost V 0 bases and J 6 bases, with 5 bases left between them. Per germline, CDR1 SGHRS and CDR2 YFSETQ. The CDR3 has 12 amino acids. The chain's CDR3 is CASSLELDTQYF. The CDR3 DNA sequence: TGCGCCAGCAGCTTGGAGTTGGATACGCAGTATTTT.

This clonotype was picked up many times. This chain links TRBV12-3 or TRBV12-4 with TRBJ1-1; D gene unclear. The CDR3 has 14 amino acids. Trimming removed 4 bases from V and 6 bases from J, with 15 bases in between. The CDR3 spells CASSYQDYLAEAFF. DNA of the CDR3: TGTGCCAGCAGTTACCAGGACTACTTGGCTGAAGCTTTCTTT.

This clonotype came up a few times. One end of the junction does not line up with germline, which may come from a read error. The CDR3 is CASSRPPASGRVGEQFF. The CDR3 DNA reads TGCGCCAGCAGCCGACCCCCGGCTAGCGGGAGGGTAGGTGAGCAGTTCTTC. V usage is TRBV7-9 and J usage is TRBJ2-1, with 12 bases that match TRBD2. The CDR3 covers 17 residues. Germline V gene lookup returns CDR1 SEHNR and CDR2 FQNEAQ (reference sequence).

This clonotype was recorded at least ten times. The CDR3 here is CASSFPDGRNNEQFF. In DNA form, the CDR3 reads TGTGCCAGCAGCTTCCCAGACGGGCGAAACAATGAGCAGTTCTTC. The rearrangement links TRBV11-2 to TRBJ2-1; D not certain. CDR1 SGHAT and CDR2 FQNNGV come from the germline V gene. The CDR3 has 15 amino acids. V lost 3 bases to trimming and J lost 5 bases, with 14 bases between them.

The CDR3 loop reads CASSRQGVEQFF. Written as DNA, the CDR3 is TGTGCCAGCAGTCGACAGGGTGTCGAGCAGTTCTTC. The genes are TRBV6-1 and TRBJ2-1, with TRBD1 identical over 7 bases. Germline trimming cut 5 bases from V and 10 bases from J; bases unmatched to any gene: 5. CDR3 size: 12 residues. Germline loops: CDR1 MNHNS, CDR2 SASEGT.

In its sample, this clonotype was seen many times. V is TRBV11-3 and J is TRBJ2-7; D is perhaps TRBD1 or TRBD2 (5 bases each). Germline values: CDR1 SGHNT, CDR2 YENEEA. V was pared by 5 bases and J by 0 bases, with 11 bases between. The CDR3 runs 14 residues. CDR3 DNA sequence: TGTGCCAGCAGCCTGGGACGGCTCTCCTACGAGCAGTACTTC. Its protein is CASSLGRLSYEQYF.

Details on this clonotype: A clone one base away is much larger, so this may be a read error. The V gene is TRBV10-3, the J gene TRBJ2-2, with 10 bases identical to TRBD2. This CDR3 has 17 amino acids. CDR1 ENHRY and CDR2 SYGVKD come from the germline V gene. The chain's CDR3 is CATSTSGTSENTGELFF. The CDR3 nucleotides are TGTGCCACCAGTACCTCCGGGACTAGCGAGAACACCGGGGAGCTGTTTTTT.

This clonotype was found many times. In DNA, the CDR3 is TGTGCCTGGAGATTGGCGGCGGGAGCCAATTCACCCCTCCACTTT. Its translation is CAWRLAAGANSPLHF. This rearrangement joins TRBV30 to TRBJ1-6; D remains unclear. The CDR3 length is 15 residues. From germline, CDR1 is GTSNPN and CDR2 SVGIG (reference sequence). The V end was cut by 3 bases, the J end by 7 bases, with 16 bases between.

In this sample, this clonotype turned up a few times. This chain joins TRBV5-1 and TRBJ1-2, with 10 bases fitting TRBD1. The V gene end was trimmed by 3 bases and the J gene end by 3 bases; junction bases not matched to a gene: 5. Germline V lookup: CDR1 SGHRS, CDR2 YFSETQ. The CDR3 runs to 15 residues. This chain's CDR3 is CASSSGTGEHYGYTF. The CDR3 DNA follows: TGCGCCAGCAGCTCCGGGACAGGGGAACACTATGGCTACACCTTC.

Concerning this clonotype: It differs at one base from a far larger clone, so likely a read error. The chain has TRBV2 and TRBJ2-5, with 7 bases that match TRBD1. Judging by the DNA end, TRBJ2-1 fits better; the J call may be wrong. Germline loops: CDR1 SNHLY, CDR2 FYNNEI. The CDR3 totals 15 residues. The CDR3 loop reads CASRRIGGLNNEQFF. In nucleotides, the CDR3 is TGTGCCAGCAGGAGGATAGGGGGCCTAAACAATGAGCAGTTCTTC.

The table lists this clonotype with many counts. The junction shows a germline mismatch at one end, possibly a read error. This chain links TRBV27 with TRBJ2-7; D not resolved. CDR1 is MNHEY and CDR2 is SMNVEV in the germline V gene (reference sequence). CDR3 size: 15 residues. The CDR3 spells CASSLSASTSTEQYF. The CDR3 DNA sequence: TGTGCCAGCAGTTTATCAGCTAGTACCTCTACGGAGCAGTACTTT.

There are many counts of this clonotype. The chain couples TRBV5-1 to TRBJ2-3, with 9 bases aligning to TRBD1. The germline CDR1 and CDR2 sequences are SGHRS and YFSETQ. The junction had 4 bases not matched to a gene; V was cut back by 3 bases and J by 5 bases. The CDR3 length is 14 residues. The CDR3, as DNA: TGCGCCAGCAGCTACAGGGGGCAAGGAGATACGCAGTATTTT. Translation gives CASSYRGQGDTQYF.

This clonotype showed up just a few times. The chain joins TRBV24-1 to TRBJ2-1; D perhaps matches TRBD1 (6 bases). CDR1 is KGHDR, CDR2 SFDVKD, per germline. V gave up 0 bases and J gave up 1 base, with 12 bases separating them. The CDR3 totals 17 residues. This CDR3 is CATSDLQTRGSYNEQFF. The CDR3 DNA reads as TGTGCCACCAGTGATTTGCAAACCAGGGGTTCCTACAATGAGCAGTTCTTC.

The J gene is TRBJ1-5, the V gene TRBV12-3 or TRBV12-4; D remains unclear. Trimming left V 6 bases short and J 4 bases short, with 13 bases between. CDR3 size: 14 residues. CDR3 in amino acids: CASRSRGMNQPQHF. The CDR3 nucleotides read TGTGCCAGCAGGAGCCGTGGGATGAATCAGCCCCAGCATTTT.

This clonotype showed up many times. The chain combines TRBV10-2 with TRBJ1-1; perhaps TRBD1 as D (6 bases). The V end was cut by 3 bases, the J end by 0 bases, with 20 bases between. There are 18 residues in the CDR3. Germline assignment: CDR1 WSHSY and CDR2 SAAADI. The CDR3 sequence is CASSEEVRGGMMNTEAFF. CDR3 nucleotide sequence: TGCGCCAGCAGTGAAGAGGTCAGGGGAGGCATGATGAACACTGAAGCTTTCTTT.

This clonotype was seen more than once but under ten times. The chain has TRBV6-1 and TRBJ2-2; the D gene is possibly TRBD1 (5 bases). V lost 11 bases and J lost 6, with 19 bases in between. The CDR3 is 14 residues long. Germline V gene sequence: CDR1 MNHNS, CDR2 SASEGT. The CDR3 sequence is CAVQQAIDSGELFF. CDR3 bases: TGTGCCGTCCAACAGGCGATTGATTCCGGGGAGCTGTTTTTT.

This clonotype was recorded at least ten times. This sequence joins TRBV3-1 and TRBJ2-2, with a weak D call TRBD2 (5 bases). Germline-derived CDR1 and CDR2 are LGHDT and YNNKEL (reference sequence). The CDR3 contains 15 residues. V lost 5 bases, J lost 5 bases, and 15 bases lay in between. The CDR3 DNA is TGTGCCAGCAGCGCGTCCCATAGCGTAACCGGGGAGCTGTTTTTT. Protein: CASSASHSVTGELFF.